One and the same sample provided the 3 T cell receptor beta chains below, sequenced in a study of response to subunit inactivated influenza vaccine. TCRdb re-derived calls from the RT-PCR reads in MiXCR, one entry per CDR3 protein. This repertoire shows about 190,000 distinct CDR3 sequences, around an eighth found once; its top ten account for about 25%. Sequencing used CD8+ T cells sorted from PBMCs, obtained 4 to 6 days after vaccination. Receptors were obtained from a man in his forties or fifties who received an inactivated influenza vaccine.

The CDR3 DNA reads as TGTGCCAGCAGTCTACGCTACGGGAGAGGGGCAGATACGCAGTATTTT. This sequence encodes CASSLRYGRGADTQYF. The chain couples TRBV28 to TRBJ2-3, with D perhaps TRBD2 (6 bases). Deletions cut 5 bases from V and 4 bases from J, with 19 bases between. The CDR3 extends over 16 amino acids. The V gene's germline CDR1 is MDHEN and CDR2 SYDVKM. The full variable domain, rest sourced from reference TRBV28 and TRBJ2-3, is DVKVTQSSRYLVKRTGEKVFLECVQDMDHENMFWYRQDPGLGLRLIYFSYDVKMKEKGDIPEGYSVSREKKERFSLILESASTNQTSMYLCASSLRYGRGADTQYFGPGTRLTVL.

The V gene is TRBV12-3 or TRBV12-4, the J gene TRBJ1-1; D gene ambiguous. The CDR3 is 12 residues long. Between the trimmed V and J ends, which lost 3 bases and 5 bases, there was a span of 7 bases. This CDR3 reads CASSFGPTEAFF. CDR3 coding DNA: TGTGCCAGCAGTTTCGGACCGACTGAAGCTTTCTTT.

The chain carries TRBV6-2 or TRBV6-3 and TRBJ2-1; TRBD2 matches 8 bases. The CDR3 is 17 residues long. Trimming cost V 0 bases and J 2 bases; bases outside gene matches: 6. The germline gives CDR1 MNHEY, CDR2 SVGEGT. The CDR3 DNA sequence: TGTGCCAGCAGTTACTCGACCCTAGCGGGCGCCTACAATGAGCAGTTCTTC. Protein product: CASSYSTLAGAYNEQFF.